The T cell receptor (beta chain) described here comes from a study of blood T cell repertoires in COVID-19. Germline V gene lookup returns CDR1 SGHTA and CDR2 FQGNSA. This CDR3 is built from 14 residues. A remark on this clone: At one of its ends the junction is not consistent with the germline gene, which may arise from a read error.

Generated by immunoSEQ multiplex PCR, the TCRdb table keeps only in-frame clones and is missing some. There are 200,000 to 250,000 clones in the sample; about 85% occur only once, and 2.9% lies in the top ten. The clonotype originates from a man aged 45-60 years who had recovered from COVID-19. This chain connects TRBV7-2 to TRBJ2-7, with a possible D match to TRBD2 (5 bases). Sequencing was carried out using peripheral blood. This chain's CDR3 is CASSLEISATRESF. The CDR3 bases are TGTGCCAGCAGCTTAGAGATTAGCGCGACCCGAGAAAGCTTC.